This TCR beta chain appears in the sequencing data of a study of cytomegalovirus exposure and HLA in healthy donors. Researchers ran the PCR with 60 Vbeta and 13 Jbeta primers. Repertoires were generated with immunoSEQ multiplex PCR, while TCRdb's copy carries only in-frame clones and drops some. There are under 250,000 clones in the sample; 60% to 80% occur only once, and over 1.5% lies in the top ten. Study observations and caveats: Later analysis identified about 18,000 TCR beta sequences associated with HLA alleles, using a false discovery rate threshold of 0.05. The authors later found most CMV-associated TCR beta chains appeared HLA-restricted. Compared with the approximately 700-donor mean, an Asian-associated ancestry cluster reportedly had fewer N-insertions, according to a later analysis.

Turning to this clone: The antigen is undetermined.

With 1 base removed from V and 1 base from J, the gap between germline ends came to 6 bases. Per the germline V gene, CDR1 is SGHKS and CDR2 is YYEKEE (reference sequence). This CDR3 is 15 amino acids long. The rearrangement uses TRBV5-5 and TRBJ2-6; D gene ambiguous. The sample taken for sequencing was PBMCs. This clonotype originated in a male donor in good health and CMV-seronegative. CDR3 sequence reads: CASSLLSSGANVLTF. CDR3 coding DNA: TGTGCCAGCAGCTTGTTGAGTTCTGGGGCCAACGTCCTGACTTTC.